The 22 T cell receptor beta chains presented below share a single source sample, sequenced in a study of sequential checkpoint blockade in melanoma. Assay used: immunoSEQ multiplex PCR; TCRdb lists only in-frame clones, some missing. The sample has under 9,500 clones; 45% to 60% are singletons. This sample's treatment: randomized to nivolumab then ipilimumab (arm A) or the reverse (arm B). Sequenced material: CD8+ T cells sorted from blood (inferred from file names), taken from a patient given nivolumab and ipilimumab in sequence. The receptors come from a human donor with melanoma.

V is TRBV7-2 and J is TRBJ2-3; 9 bases map to TRBD2. Germline CDR1 and CDR2: SGHTA and FQGNSA. The CDR3 is 16 amino acids. V shed 8 bases and J 0 bases; nucleotides not matched to a gene: 9. CDR3 sequence reads: CASFRLTSGSTDTQYF. The DNA for the CDR3 is TGTGCCAGCTTCCGTCTGACTAGCGGTAGCACAGATACGCAGTATTTT. The full variable domain, completed using reference TRBV7-2 and TRBJ2-3, is GAGVSQSPSNKVTEKGKDVELRCDPISGHTALYWYRQSLGQGLEFLIYFQGNSAPDKSGLPSDRFSAERTGGSVSTLTIQRTQQEDSAVYLCASFRLTSGSTDTQYFGPGTRLTVL.

The CDR3 sequence: CASRLSRGQPQHF. In DNA form, the CDR3 reads TGTGCCAGCCGCCTTTCCAGGGGTCAGCCCCAGCATTTT. V and J are TRBV27 and TRBJ1-5, with D possibly matching TRBD1 (6 bases). The CDR3 extends over 13 amino acids. Trimming took off 8 bases at V and 6 bases at J, with 14 bases between the two ends. Per germline, CDR1 MNHEY and CDR2 SMNVEV (reference sequence).

The chain recombines TRBV4-1 with TRBJ2-3; 8 bases align to TRBD2. The CDR3 loop spans 18 amino acids. From germline, CDR1 is MGHRA and CDR2 YSYEKL. The ends lost 1 base at V and 2 bases at J; junction bases unmatched: 11. CDR3 in amino acids: CASSQVGVVGGATDTQYF. The CDR3 region has the DNA TGCGCCAGCAGCCAAGTTGGGGTGGTCGGGGGGGCCACAGATACGCAGTATTTT.

This chain joins TRBV13 and TRBJ2-7; 8 bases match TRBD1. The V segment lost 6 bases and the J segment 6 bases; nucleotides outside the gene matches: 13. Germline loops: CDR1 PRHDT, CDR2 FYEKMQ (reference sequence). This CDR3 has 15 amino acids. The CDR3 spells CASSLYPGQAFEQYF. The CDR3 nucleotides are TGTGCCAGCAGTTTATACCCGGGACAGGCCTTCGAGCAGTACTTC.

The chain joins TRBV9 to TRBJ1-2; 9 positions match TRBD1. This CDR3 has 14 residues. V was clipped by 4 bases and J by 7 bases; unmatched bases: 8. Germline V CDR1 and CDR2: SGDLS, YYNGEE. The CDR3 region has the DNA TGTGCCAGCAGCTTAACAGGGGGCGCCGGTGGCTACACCTTC. Protein sequence: CASSLTGGAGGYTF.

This rearrangement joins TRBV30 to TRBJ1-3; D unclear. The CDR3 totals 13 residues. Germline CDR1 is GTSNPN and CDR2 is SVGIG (reference sequence). The V and J ends lost 2 bases and 4 bases respectively, with 9 bases between them. CDR3 DNA: TGTGCCTGGAGTTGGGGAGGCGGAAACACCATATATTTT. Translated: CAWSWGGGNTIYF.

The chain is built from TRBV5-1 and TRBJ2-1, with TRBD1 matching 7 bases. V lost 0 bases and J lost 6; bases outside the gene matches: 6. The CDR3 runs 15 residues. CDR1 SGHRS and CDR2 YFSETQ come from the germline V gene. The CDR3 nucleotides read TGCGCCAGCAGCTTGGAGGTGACAGGGATCAATGAGCAGTTCTTC. This codes for CASSLEVTGINEQFF.

The chain employs TRBV5-1 and TRBJ2-7; D is perhaps TRBD1 (6 bases). Germline V gene data show CDR1 as SGHRS and CDR2 as YFSETQ. Trimming removed 2 bases from V and 5 bases from J, with 8 bases in between. The CDR3 totals 12 residues. In nucleotides, the CDR3 is TGCGCCAGCAGCTTTCCAGGGGACGAGCAGTACTTC. Translating it yields CASSFPGDEQYF. Full variable domain (missing parts from reference TRBV5-1 and TRBJ2-7): KAGVTQTPRYLIKTRGQQVTLSCSPISGHRSVSWYQQTPGQGLQFLFEYFSETQRNKGNFPGRFSGRQFSNSRSEMNVSTLELGDSALYLCASSFPGDEQYFGPGTRLTVT.

This chain joins TRBV2 and TRBJ1-5, with TRBD1 identical over 7 bases. CDR1 SNHLY and CDR2 FYNNEI come from the germline V gene. The CDR3 extends over 13 amino acids. Trimming took 6 bases from V and 4 from J; bases not matched to a gene: 3. The CDR3 protein is CASSATGNQPQHF. CDR3 bases: TGTGCCAGCAGCGCGACAGGGAATCAGCCCCAGCATTTT.

The V call is TRBV10-3, the J call TRBJ2-1; TRBD2 matches 14 bases. The germline V gene encodes CDR1 ENHRY and CDR2 SYGVKD. CDR3 length: 17 residues. With V trimmed by 6 bases and J by 3 bases, 7 bases remained unmatched. The CDR3 loop reads CAIRIGTSGSLYNEQFF. CDR3 sequence (DNA): TGTGCCATCAGAATTGGGACTAGCGGGAGTCTCTACAATGAGCAGTTCTTC.

This chain's CDR3 is CASSPSSGSSYNEQFF. The DNA of the CDR3 is TGTGCCAGCAGCCCCTCTAGCGGGAGCTCCTACAATGAGCAGTTCTTC. The V and J genes are TRBV7-6 and TRBJ2-1; TRBD2 matches at 10 bases. From germline, CDR1 is SGHVS and CDR2 FNYEAQ. Trimming took 5 bases from V and 0 from J; bases not matched to a gene: 4. CDR3 length equals 16 residues. Variable domain in full (rest from reference TRBV7-6 and TRBJ2-1): GAGVSQSPRYKVTKRGQDVALRCDPISGHVSLYWYRQALGQGPEFLTYFNYEAQQDKSGLPNDRFSAERPEGSISTLTIQRTEQRDSAMYRCASSPSSGSSYNEQFFGPGTRLTVL.

The CDR3 loop reads CASSVGGAAKNIQYF. CDR3 sequence (DNA): TGTGCCAGCAGCGTAGGTGGAGCAGCCAAAAACATTCAGTACTTC. The rearrangement uses TRBV9 and TRBJ2-4, with D unresolved. The CDR3 sequence is 15 residues long. Germline V gene sequence: CDR1 SGDLS, CDR2 YYNGEE. V was cut by 0 bases and J by 0 bases, with 7 bases left in between.

This clone was observed a few times. The chain joins TRBV6-4 to TRBJ2-7; D remains unclear. CDR1 is MRHNA and CDR2 is SNTAGT in the germline V gene. The CDR3 consists of 11 residues. The germline V and J ends were trimmed by 5 bases and 6 bases, with 8 bases remaining between them. This CDR3 reads CASSFRGEQYF. CDR3 coding DNA: TGTGCCAGCAGTTTTCGAGGCGAGCAGTACTTC.

The chain recombines TRBV5-6 with TRBJ1-3, with D possibly TRBD1 on 6 matching bases. The V gene's germline CDR1 is SGHDT and CDR2 YYEEEE. V was shortened by 0 bases and J by 4 bases, with 8 bases between the two germline ends. The CDR3 totals 14 residues. The CDR3 nucleotides read TGTGCCAGCAGCTTGGGGACAGTCGGAAACACCATATATTTT. It codes for CASSLGTVGNTIYF.

This clone was detected a few times. This chain uses TRBV7-9 with TRBJ2-1; 7 bases fit TRBD2. CDR1 and CDR2 from the germline V gene are SEHNR and FQNEAQ (reference sequence). J gave up 7 bases and V 5 bases, and 8 bases lay outside the gene matches. The CDR3 consists of 14 residues. CDR3 residues: CASSGGRAGNEQFF. CDR3 DNA: TGTGCCAGCAGCGGTGGGAGGGCAGGGAATGAGCAGTTCTTC.

This chain joins TRBV7-3 and TRBJ2-6, with 9 bases lining up with TRBD1. Germline trimming cut 2 bases from V and 0 bases from J; bases unmatched to any gene: 11. CDR1 is SGHTA, CDR2 FQGTGA, per germline. This CDR3 is 20 amino acids long. This CDR3 is CASSLSGQGFSNSGANVLTF. In nucleotides, the CDR3 is TGTGCCAGCAGCTTATCGGGACAGGGTTTCAGTAACTCTGGGGCCAACGTCCTGACTTTC.

The gene calls are TRBV6-5 and TRBJ2-7, with 8 bases lining up with TRBD1. J lost 7 bases, V lost 4 bases, and 15 bases had no gene match. There are 16 residues in the CDR3. CDR1 and CDR2 from the germline V gene are MNHEY and SVGAGI. In DNA, the CDR3 is TGTGCCAGCAGTTCCCTTAGGGACAGGACCAGGGGGGAGCAGTACTTC. It translates to CASSSLRDRTRGEQYF.

The chain carries TRBV28 and TRBJ1-5; 10 bases agree with TRBD1. Germline V gene lookup returns CDR1 MDHEN and CDR2 SYDVKM. This CDR3 is built from 19 residues. J lost 3 bases, V lost 4 bases, and 15 bases had no gene match. In DNA form, the CDR3 reads TGTGCCAGCAGTTCACCCGGGACAGGGGCCTACGGAGACAATCAGCCCCAGCATTTT. Amino acids: CASSSPGTGAYGDNQPQHF.

The sample holds a few counts of this clone. The chain has TRBV6-5 and TRBJ2-1; D perhaps matches TRBD1 (6 bases). Trimming stripped 5 bases from V and 7 bases from J, with 15 bases between. The CDR3 totals 14 residues. The germline gives CDR1 MNHEY, CDR2 SVGAGI. CDR3 amino acids: CASSQTGTQNEQFF. In nucleotides, the CDR3 is TGTGCCAGCAGTCAAACAGGGACCCAGAATGAGCAGTTCTTC.

This clone came up a few times. This rearrangement joins TRBV6-9 to TRBJ2-7; D may be TRBD2 (5 bases). Germline V gives CDR1 MNHGY, CDR2 SVAAGI. This CDR3 contains 13 residues. V lost 5 bases and J 6 bases, leaving 14 bases between the germline ends. This CDR3 reads CASSEAGVLEQYF. The CDR3 coding sequence is TGTGCCAGCAGTGAAGCCGGGGTACTCGAGCAGTACTTC.

This clone has more than one count but fewer than ten. The chain couples TRBV6-1 to TRBJ1-1; D is unresolved. The V end lost 3 bases, the J end lost 1 base, and 9 bases lay between the germline ends. Per the germline V gene, CDR1 is MNHNS and CDR2 is SASEGT. This CDR3 comprises 14 residues. CDR3 amino acids: CASSDSAENTEAFF. CDR3 in DNA: TGTGCCAGCAGTGACTCCGCGGAGAACACTGAAGCTTTCTTT.

Note on this clone: In the same sample, other DNA sequences code for this CDR3. The chain uses TRBV30 and TRBJ1-3; D may be TRBD1 (5 bases). Germline V CDR1 and CDR2: GTSNPN, SVGIG (reference sequence). V dropped 8 bases and J dropped 4 bases, with 18 bases sitting between them. This CDR3 has 14 residues. CDR3 residues: CAGVQTEKGNTIYF. CDR3 nucleotide sequence: TGTGCCGGAGTTCAGACAGAGAAAGGAAACACCATATATTTT.